Shown below are 17 T cell receptor beta chains from a single sample sequenced in a study of blood T cell repertoires in COVID-19. Sequenced by immunoSEQ multiplex PCR; TCRdb stores in-frame clones only, minus some. The sample has 150,000 to 180,000 clones; about 86% are singletons. The sequenced sample was peripheral blood. The source is a woman aged 60 to 75 with acute or convalescent COVID-19.

V and J are TRBV4-2 and TRBJ1-2; 10 nucleotides match TRBD1. The V segment lost 0 bases and the J segment 4 bases; nucleotides outside the gene matches: 5. Germline CDR1 and CDR2: LGHNA and YNFKEQ. The CDR3 has 16 residues. The CDR3 DNA follows: TGTGCCAGCAGCCAAGAGGGGACAGGGGTCGGCTATGGCTACACCTTC. This gives the protein CASSQEGTGVGYGYTF.

This clone was detected a few times. The V call is TRBV5-4, the J call TRBJ2-3, with 12 bases that match TRBD2. The V gene's germline CDR1 is SGHNT and CDR2 YYREEE (reference sequence). The V segment lost 0 bases and the J segment 2 bases; nucleotides outside the gene matches: 1. The CDR3 extends over 16 amino acids. The CDR3 DNA sequence: TGTGCCAGCAGCTTGGGACTAGCGGGGGACACAGATACGCAGTATTTT. This encodes CASSLGLAGDTDTQYF. The complete variable domain, with remaining parts taken from reference TRBV5-4 and TRBJ2-3, reads ETGVTQSPTHLIKTRGQQVTLRCSSQSGHNTVSWYQQALGQGPQFIFQYYREEENGRGNFPPRFSGLQFPNYSSELNVNALELDDSALYLCASSLGLAGDTDTQYFGPGTRLTVL.

The J gene is TRBJ1-4, the V gene TRBV30, with TRBD1 matching 7 bases. CDR3 length: 13 residues. Germline V gene data show CDR1 as GTSNPN and CDR2 as SVGIG (reference sequence). Unmatched junction bases numbered 8, after V lost 6 bases and J lost 7 bases. The CDR3 is CACNRGESEKLFF. CDR3 coding DNA: TGTGCCTGCAACAGGGGAGAGAGTGAAAAACTGTTTTTT.

This chain uses TRBV6-5 with TRBJ1-2, with D uncertain. This CDR3 has 14 residues. Germline loops: CDR1 MNHEY, CDR2 SVGAGI. The germline V and J ends were trimmed by 0 bases and 4 bases, with 9 bases remaining between them. The CDR3 protein is CASSYSDTGYGYTF. Here the CDR3 DNA reads TGTGCCAGCAGTTACTCCGACACTGGCTATGGCTACACCTTC.

This clone was observed a single time. The rearrangement joins TRBV7-2 to TRBJ2-6; D unresolved. CDR3 length: 14 amino acids. Per the germline V gene, CDR1 is SGHTA and CDR2 is FQGNSA. Trimming shortened V by 5 bases and J by 2 bases, and 7 bases separated the two germline ends. CDR3: CASSIKTGANVLTF. The CDR3, as DNA: TGTGCCAGCAGCATAAAAACTGGGGCCAACGTCCTGACTTTC.

This clone has just a few counts. CDR3 sequence (DNA): TGTGCCAGCAGCTTAGATAGACAATACTACGAGCAGTACTTC. It yields the protein CASSLDRQYYEQYF. The chain recombines TRBV7-2 with TRBJ2-7, with unresolved D. Per germline, CDR1 SGHTA and CDR2 FQGNSA. This CDR3 region has 14 residues. Trimming cost V 1 base and J 3 bases, with 10 bases left between them.

This clone was picked up a small number of times. The chain combines TRBV30 with TRBJ1-2; D is uncertain. The germline V and J ends were trimmed by 0 bases and 6 bases, with 8 bases remaining between them. CDR1 is GTSNPN, CDR2 SVGIG, per germline (reference sequence). The CDR3 consists of 12 residues. DNA for the CDR3: TGTGCCTGGAGTGTACATCACGATGGCTACACCTTC. This encodes CAWSVHHDGYTF.

The V and J genes are TRBV30 and TRBJ2-1, with D perhaps matching TRBD2 (6 bases). The CDR3 consists of 14 residues. Per germline, CDR1 GTSNPN and CDR2 SVGIG (reference sequence). The V end was cut by 7 bases, the J end by 0 bases, with 13 bases between. CDR3 DNA sequence: TGTGCCTCCCGCCGGCGGGGCTCCTACAATGAGCAGTTCTTC. As protein: CASRRRGSYNEQFF.

V gene TRBV19 combines with J gene TRBJ1-6; 7 positions agree with TRBD1. In germline, CDR1 is LNHDA, CDR2 SQIVND (reference sequence). This CDR3 spans 16 amino acids. The J segment lost 7 bases and the V segment lost 9 bases, leaving 15 bases of the junction unmatched. CDR3: CASQGGFPYSNSPLHF. CDR3 bases: TGTGCCAGCCAGGGGGGATTTCCCTACTCGAATTCACCCCTCCACTTT.

The rearrangement links TRBV30 to TRBJ1-6; no definite D call. The CDR3 covers 15 residues. V was shortened by 2 bases and J by 7 bases, with 15 bases between the two germline ends. Germline V gene sequence: CDR1 GTSNPN, CDR2 SVGIG (reference sequence). The CDR3, as DNA: TGTGCCTGGAGTAAAAGCGGCTCTAGAAATTCACCCCTCCACTTT. This sequence encodes CAWSKSGSRNSPLHF. The variable domain in full, completed from reference TRBV30 and TRBJ1-6, reads SQTIHQWPATLVQPVGSPLSLECTVEGTSNPNLYWYRQAAGRGLQLLFYSVGIGQISSEVPQNLSASRPQDRQFILSSKKLLLSDSGFYLCAWSKSGSRNSPLHFGNGTRLTVT.

This sequence joins TRBV30 and TRBJ1-2; tentatively, D is TRBD1 (6 bases). Germline V gene data show CDR1 as GTSNPN and CDR2 as SVGIG (reference sequence). The CDR3 loop spans 13 amino acids. Trimming removed 7 bases from V and 7 bases from J, with 19 bases in between. The CDR3 DNA reads TGTGCCTCCTCCTGGAGGGGGGGCGCTGGCTACACCTTC. Its translation is CASSWRGGAGYTF.

This clone was detected only a few times. The rearrangement links TRBV24-1 to TRBJ1-2; 9 bases agree with TRBD1. This CDR3 is built from 16 residues. V lost 2 bases and J lost 6; bases outside the gene matches: 9. Germline V gene lookup returns CDR1 KGHDR and CDR2 SFDVKD. The CDR3 coding sequence is TGTGCCACCAGTGATTACGGACAGGGGAATACCAATGGCTACACCTTC. The encoded protein is CATSDYGQGNTNGYTF.

This chain connects TRBV5-1 to TRBJ2-3; 11 bases are shared with TRBD2. Germline lookup yields CDR1 SGHRS and CDR2 YFSETQ. This CDR3 spans 16 amino acids. J gave up 4 bases and V 0 bases, and 4 bases lay outside the gene matches. The DNA for the CDR3 is TGCGCCAGCAGCTTGGTTCTAGCGGGGGGATCAGATACGCAGTATTTT. Translated, it gives CASSLVLAGGSDTQYF.

The gene calls are TRBV12-5 and TRBJ2-1; TRBD1 matches 9 bases. In germline, CDR1 is LGHNT, CDR2 FRNRAP. J lost 8 bases, V lost 2 bases, and 4 bases had no gene match. CDR3 size: 14 residues. DNA of the CDR3: TGTGCTAGTGGTTTGTCGGGACAGGGCTATGAGCAGTTCTTC. It codes for CASGLSGQGYEQFF. Full variable domain (rest looked up from reference TRBV12-5 and TRBJ2-1): DARVTQTPRHKVTEMGQEVTMRCQPILGHNTVFWYRQTMMQGLELLAYFRNRAPLDDSGMPKDRFSAEMPDATLATLKIQPSEPRDSAVYFCASGLSGQGYEQFFGPGTRLTVL.

This chain connects TRBV30 to TRBJ1-2; the D gene is possibly TRBD1 (5 bases). Germline V gives CDR1 GTSNPN, CDR2 SVGIG (reference sequence). This CDR3 contains 13 residues. Trimming removed 0 bases from V and 3 bases from J, with 8 bases in between. In DNA form, the CDR3 reads TGTGCCTGGAGTGTACAGACAGACTATGGCTACACCTTC. Translation gives CAWSVQTDYGYTF.

This clone was counted between two and nine times. The gene calls are TRBV7-3 and TRBJ1-4; no definite D call. CDR1 is SGHTA and CDR2 is FQGTGA in the germline V gene. CDR3 length: 15 residues. Deletions cut 5 bases from V and 1 base from J, with 11 bases between. The CDR3 nucleotides read TGTGCCAGCAGCCCCTTCGGAGGAACTAATGAAAAACTGTTTTTT. It yields the protein CASSPFGGTNEKLFF.

This rearrangement joins TRBV11-2 to TRBJ2-7; D remains ambiguous. There are 13 residues in the CDR3. The V end lost 5 bases, the J end lost 7 bases, and 15 bases lay between the germline ends. Germline assignment: CDR1 SGHAT and CDR2 FQNNGV. The DNA for the CDR3 is TGTGCCAGCAGCCCCCAAGTCGGTACGGAGCAGTACTTC. Protein: CASSPQVGTEQYF. Variable domain in full (rest from reference TRBV11-2 and TRBJ2-7): EAGVAQSPRYKIIEKRQSVAFWCNPISGHATLYWYQQILGQGPKLLIQFQNNGVVDDSQLPKDRFSAERLKGVDSTLKIQPAKLEDSAVYLCASSPQVGTEQYFGPGTRLTVT.